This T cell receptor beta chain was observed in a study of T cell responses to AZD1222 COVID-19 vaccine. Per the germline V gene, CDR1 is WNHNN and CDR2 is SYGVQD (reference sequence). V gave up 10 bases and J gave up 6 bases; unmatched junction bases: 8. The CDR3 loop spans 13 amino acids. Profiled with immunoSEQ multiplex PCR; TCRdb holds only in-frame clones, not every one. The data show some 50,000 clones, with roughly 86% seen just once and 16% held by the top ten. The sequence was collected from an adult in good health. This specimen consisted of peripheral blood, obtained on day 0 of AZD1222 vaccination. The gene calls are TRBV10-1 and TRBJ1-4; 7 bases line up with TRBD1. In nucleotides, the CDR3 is TGCGCCAAGAAACAGGGGAGACATGAAAAACTGTTTTTT. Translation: CAKKQGRHEKLFF.